The present entry profiles one T cell receptor beta chain with its context. The entry originates in a study of T cells in Graves' hyperthyroidism and ophthalmopathy. Study as a whole: Peripheral blood was acquired at first diagnosis, ahead of any therapy whatsoever.

Using RNA transcripts as the source, TCR beta CDR3 regions were amplified. First-round RT-PCR of the TCR CDR3 relied on the HTBI primer set. One entry per CDR3 protein results from TCRdb running MiXCR on the multiplex PCR reads. The sample includes under 750,000 distinct CDR3 sequences, about 19% of them seen just once. Trimming pared 6 bases from V and 5 bases from J, leaving 10 bases between. CDR1 and CDR2 (germline): LNHDA, SQIVND (reference sequence). The CDR3 length is 12 residues. Hyperthyroidism had been newly diagnosed in patients aged 18 to 65, and its duration was under 2 months. Blood sampling occurred at first hyperthyroidism diagnosis, ahead of any ophthalmopathy symptoms. This sample holds PBMCs from roughly 10 ml fresh peripheral blood.

The V gene is TRBV19, the J gene TRBJ1-2; possible D gene TRBD1, 5 bases. The TCR was taken from a woman between 50 and 59 years old with Graves' hyperthyroidism that later progressed to Graves' ophthalmopathy. Sequencing input: blood. The CDR3 protein is CASSWPGYGYTF. The CDR3, as DNA: TGTGCCAGTAGCTGGCCAGGGTATGGCTACACCTTC.